Presented here are 26 T cell receptor beta chains from one specimen sequenced in a study of T cells in localized non-small cell lung cancer. Profiled with immunoSEQ multiplex PCR; TCRdb holds only in-frame clones, not every one. This repertoire shows some 50,000 clones, approximately 80% found once; its top ten account for approximately 17%. This sample comprised peripheral blood mononuclear cells, obtained before any cancer treatment. The receptor source for this set is a man between 35 and 75 years old with stage III lung adenocarcinoma.

The chain employs TRBV19 and TRBJ2-5; TRBD2 might be the D (6 bases). CDR3 length: 17 amino acids. The germline V and J ends were trimmed by 3 bases and 5 bases, with 22 bases remaining between them. CDR1 and CDR2 (germline): LNHDA, SQIVND (reference sequence). In nucleotides, the CDR3 is TGTGCCAGTAGTATCCTCTCGGCGCCTAGAGGAGGGGAGACCCAGTACTTC. It translates to CASSILSAPRGGETQYF.

This clone was observed a few times. V usage is TRBV25-1 and J usage is TRBJ2-1; the match to TRBD1 covers 10 bases. The CDR3 spans 16 residues. CDR1 is MGHDK, CDR2 SYGVNS, per germline. The V gene end was trimmed by 4 bases and the J gene end by 2 bases; junction bases not matched to a gene: 5. CDR3 in amino acids: CASSGQGAGPYNEQFF. CDR3 DNA sequence: TGTGCCAGCAGTGGACAGGGGGCTGGGCCCTACAATGAGCAGTTCTTC.

The chain is built from TRBV7-2 and TRBJ2-7; 8 nucleotides line up with TRBD1. V lost 0 bases to trimming and J lost 6 bases; unmatched junction nucleotides: 4. Germline V gene lookup returns CDR1 SGHTA and CDR2 FQGNSA. CDR3 length equals 14 residues. The CDR3 here is CASSLAPTGVEQYF. The CDR3 DNA is TGTGCCAGCAGCTTAGCCCCGACAGGGGTCGAGCAGTACTTC.

This chain connects TRBV29-1 to TRBJ2-1; 9 bases map to TRBD2. Germline CDR1 is SQVTM and CDR2 is ANQGSEA. The CDR3 extends over 15 amino acids. With 4 bases clipped from V and 7 bases from J, the junction kept 11 bases outside the gene matches. The CDR3 DNA is TGCAGCGTTGGGGTGGGGGCTAGCGGGATGAATGAGCAGTTCTTC. Translated: CSVGVGASGMNEQFF.

The genes are TRBV5-1 and TRBJ2-5, with D tentatively TRBD1 (6 bases). This CDR3 has 13 residues. Trimming left V 5 bases short and J 1 base short, with 9 bases between. CDR1 and CDR2 from the germline V gene are SGHRS and YFSETQ. In nucleotides, the CDR3 is TGCGCCAGCAGGGACAGCCTCCAAGAGACCCAGTACTTC. Amino acids: CASRDSLQETQYF.

The V gene is TRBV7-8, the J gene TRBJ2-1, with D hard to call. Germline V gene data show CDR1 as SGHVS and CDR2 as FQNEAQ. Trimming took 2 bases from V and 6 from J, leaving 5 bases between them. CDR3 length: 12 residues. As DNA, the CDR3 is TGTGCCAGCAGCTTAACCCGCAATGAGCAGTTCTTC. Translated: CASSLTRNEQFF.

The chain uses TRBV11-1 and TRBJ2-1; D unresolved. This CDR3 comprises 15 residues. CDR1 is SGHAT and CDR2 is FQDESV in the germline V gene (reference sequence). V lost 4 bases and J lost 6, with 16 bases in between. DNA for the CDR3: TGTGCCAGCAGCTCAGATATCCACAGTTCCAATGAGCAGTTCTTC. It translates to CASSSDIHSSNEQFF.

V gene TRBV9 combines with J gene TRBJ2-7, with 8 bases identical to TRBD1. CDR1 and CDR2 (germline): SGDLS, YYNGEE. The junction had 9 bases not matched to a gene; V was cut back by 4 bases and J by 6 bases. The length of the CDR3 is 14 residues. In DNA form, the CDR3 reads TGTGCCAGCAGCCTAGGGACAGGTCCGGCCGAGCAGTACTTC. This gives the protein CASSLGTGPAEQYF.

This chain connects TRBV27 to TRBJ1-2, with 7 bases that match TRBD1. With 5 bases clipped from V and 3 bases from J, the junction kept 9 bases outside the gene matches. The CDR3 totals 15 residues. Germline V gene sequence: CDR1 MNHEY, CDR2 SMNVEV (reference sequence). The CDR3 coding sequence is TGTGCCAGCAGTCCGGCGACAGGGACCCACTATGGCTACACCTTC. This gives the protein CASSPATGTHYGYTF.

This sequence joins TRBV7-3 and TRBJ2-7, with D unresolved. The CDR3 is 14 residues long. The germline V gene encodes CDR1 SGHTA and CDR2 FQGTGA. Trimming pared 2 bases from V and 0 bases from J, leaving 8 bases between. CDR3 region: CASSLGDNSYEQYF. Written as DNA, the CDR3 is TGTGCCAGCAGCTTAGGAGACAACTCCTACGAGCAGTACTTC.

With respect to this clone: At the DNA level, this CDR3 is encoded by other sequences in the same sample as well. The CDR3 coding sequence is TGTGCCAGCAGTTTAAGGGCGAGCTCCTACGAGCAGTACTTC. This translates into CASSLRASSYEQYF. The rearrangement joins TRBV27 to TRBJ2-7; D ambiguous. The CDR3 runs to 14 residues. Germline CDR1 MNHEY, CDR2 SMNVEV (reference sequence). Trimming removed 2 bases from V and 0 bases from J, with 8 bases in between.

Of note for this clone: At one end, the junction sequence differs from germline, possibly due to a read error. The rearrangement uses TRBV6-5 and TRBJ1-1, with D tentatively TRBD1 (6 bases). The germline CDR1 and CDR2 sequences are MNHEY and SVGAGI. CDR3 size: 15 residues. CDR3 loop: CAGSPDRTRGTEAFF. The CDR3 DNA reads TGTGCCGGCAGTCCCGACAGGACCAGGGGCACTGAAGCTTTCTTT.

V usage is TRBV6-6 and J usage is TRBJ2-5, with D unresolved. Germline assignment: CDR1 MNHNY and CDR2 SVGAGI (reference sequence). V shed 5 bases and J shed 2 bases, with 6 bases lying between them. The CDR3 covers 12 residues. CDR3 nucleotides: TGTGCCAGCAGTACGTCTCAAGAGACCCAGTACTTC. The encoded protein is CASSTSQETQYF.

The rearrangement links TRBV14 to TRBJ2-7; D may be TRBD1 or TRBD2 (7 bases each). The CDR3 loop spans 15 amino acids. Between the trimmed V and J ends, which lost 5 bases and 7 bases, there was a span of 21 bases. Germline V gene data show CDR1 as SGHDN and CDR2 as FVKESK. This CDR3 reads CASSERGQGEGEQYF. The CDR3 DNA reads as TGTGCCAGCAGCGAAAGAGGGCAGGGGGAGGGGGAGCAGTACTTC.

This clone appeared a single time. The chain carries TRBV7-6 and TRBJ2-7, with D perhaps TRBD2 (5 bases). The germline V gene encodes CDR1 SGHVS and CDR2 FNYEAQ. CDR3 size: 17 residues. V gave up 5 bases and J gave up 4 bases, with 24 bases separating them. The CDR3 DNA reads TGTGCCAGCAGCCCCTCCCTCCGGGCTAGCAGCCTGTACGAGCAGTACTTC. Amino acid sequence: CASSPSLRASSLYEQYF.

V gene TRBV4-3 combines with J gene TRBJ2-7, with 8 bases fitting TRBD1. The V and J ends lost 3 bases and 4 bases, in that order; junction bases with no gene match: 17. The V gene's germline CDR1 is LGHNA and CDR2 YSLEER. The CDR3 is 18 amino acids. CDR3 region: CASSQGPPDREIRYEQYF. CDR3 bases: TGCGCCAGCAGCCAGGGCCCCCCGGACAGGGAAATAAGGTACGAGCAGTACTTC.

The chain has TRBV28 and TRBJ2-1; D gene uncertain. This CDR3 comprises 11 residues. V was clipped by 4 bases and J by 8 bases, with 6 bases between them. CDR1 is MDHEN, CDR2 SYDVKM, per germline. The CDR3 protein is CASSSFDEQFF. The CDR3 nucleotides are TGTGCCAGCAGTTCTTTCGATGAGCAGTTCTTC. Complete variable domain (other parts from reference TRBV28 and TRBJ2-1): DVKVTQSSRYLVKRTGEKVFLECVQDMDHENMFWYRQDPGLGLRLIYFSYDVKMKEKGDIPEGYSVSREKKERFSLILESASTNQTSMYLCASSSFDEQFFGPGTRLTVL.

The V gene is TRBV4-3, the J gene TRBJ2-3; D tentatively fits TRBD1 or TRBD2 (5 bases each). Trimming shortened V by 3 bases and J by 6 bases, and 10 bases separated the two germline ends. This CDR3 is built from 13 residues. CDR1 LGHNA and CDR2 YSLEER come from the germline V gene. The CDR3 DNA sequence: TGCGCCAGCAGCCAGATGGGGGTTGATACGCAGTATTTT. It specifies CASSQMGVDTQYF.

Only one count was recorded for this clone. V usage is TRBV25-1 and J usage is TRBJ2-5; the D is unclear. CDR1 MGHDK and CDR2 SYGVNS come from the germline V gene. V was cut by 7 bases and J by 5 bases, with 5 bases left in between. The CDR3 loop spans 10 amino acids. The CDR3: CASIYETQYF. In DNA form, the CDR3 reads TGTGCCAGCATTTATGAGACCCAGTACTTC.

The chain joins TRBV9 to TRBJ1-3; perhaps TRBD1 as D (5 bases). Germline CDR1 SGDLS, CDR2 YYNGEE. V lost 5 bases and J 0 bases, leaving 6 bases between the germline ends. The CDR3 spans 13 residues. The CDR3 sequence is CASRGVSGNTIYF. CDR3 in DNA: TGTGCCAGCAGGGGGGTCTCTGGAAACACCATATATTTT. Complete variable domain (other parts from reference TRBV9 and TRBJ1-3): DSGVTQTPKHLITATGQRVTLRCSPRSGDLSVYWYQQSLDQGLQFLIQYYNGEERAKGNILERFSAQQFPDLHSELNLSSLELGDSALYFCASRGVSGNTIYFGEGSWLTVV.

J is TRBJ2-5 and V is TRBV16; unclear D gene. Germline lookup yields CDR1 KGHSY and CDR2 FQNENV. V was shortened by 0 bases and J by 4 bases, with 6 bases between the two germline ends. This CDR3 has 13 amino acids. This CDR3 is CASSQSTGETQYF. The CDR3, as DNA: TGTGCCAGCAGCCAATCTACGGGAGAGACCCAGTACTTC. The variable domain in full, completed from reference TRBV16 and TRBJ2-5, reads GEEVAQTPKHLVRGEGQKAKLYCAPIKGHSYVFWYQQVLKNEFKFLISFQNENVFDETGMPKERFSAKCLPNSPCSLEIQATKLEDSAVYFCASSQSTGETQYFGPGTRLLVL.

The V gene is TRBV7-9, the J gene TRBJ1-5, with TRBD1 as a possible D gene (5 bases). Per the germline V gene, CDR1 is SEHNR and CDR2 is FQNEAQ (reference sequence). The CDR3 totals 14 residues. V was shortened by 5 bases and J by 7 bases, with 15 bases between the two germline ends. This chain's CDR3 is CASSPQGGAQPQHF. CDR3 in DNA: TGTGCCAGCAGCCCCCAGGGAGGGGCCCAGCCCCAGCATTTT.

This chain links TRBV5-6 with TRBJ2-2, with D maybe TRBD2 (5 bases). Trimming left V 1 base short and J 8 bases short, with 6 bases between. The CDR3 is 12 amino acids. CDR1 is SGHDT, CDR2 YYEEEE, per germline. The CDR3 coding sequence is TGTGCCAGCAGCTTGCCGGGAGGGGAGCTGTTTTTT. Amino acids: CASSLPGGELFF.

This chain connects TRBV5-6 to TRBJ1-2; D ambiguous. Deletions cut 0 bases from V and 4 bases from J, with 7 bases between. The CDR3 runs to 13 residues. Germline CDR1 SGHDT, CDR2 YYEEEE. CDR3 coding DNA: TGTGCCAGCAGCTTGGACGGCTTCTATGGCTACACCTTC. Its translation: CASSLDGFYGYTF.

This clone has only one observation. V and J are TRBV29-1 and TRBJ1-1; no firm D call. The germline V and J ends were trimmed by 7 bases and 4 bases, with 19 bases remaining between them. This CDR3 has 14 residues. The germline CDR1 and CDR2 sequences are SQVTM and ANQGSEA. This CDR3 is CSGEGGLIRTEAFF. CDR3 DNA: TGCAGCGGGGAGGGTGGTCTTATTCGCACTGAAGCTTTCTTT.

This clone was counted a single time. This chain links TRBV5-1 with TRBJ1-6, with D maybe TRBD1 (6 bases). Looked up from germline, CDR1 is SGHRS and CDR2 is YFSETQ. The CDR3 sequence is 16 residues long. V lost 4 bases to trimming and J lost 7 bases, with 18 bases between them. CDR3 nucleotide sequence: TGCGCCAGCAGCCCTGAGGGGGGTTTAGGAAATTCACCCCTCCACTTT. Protein sequence: CASSPEGGLGNSPLHF.